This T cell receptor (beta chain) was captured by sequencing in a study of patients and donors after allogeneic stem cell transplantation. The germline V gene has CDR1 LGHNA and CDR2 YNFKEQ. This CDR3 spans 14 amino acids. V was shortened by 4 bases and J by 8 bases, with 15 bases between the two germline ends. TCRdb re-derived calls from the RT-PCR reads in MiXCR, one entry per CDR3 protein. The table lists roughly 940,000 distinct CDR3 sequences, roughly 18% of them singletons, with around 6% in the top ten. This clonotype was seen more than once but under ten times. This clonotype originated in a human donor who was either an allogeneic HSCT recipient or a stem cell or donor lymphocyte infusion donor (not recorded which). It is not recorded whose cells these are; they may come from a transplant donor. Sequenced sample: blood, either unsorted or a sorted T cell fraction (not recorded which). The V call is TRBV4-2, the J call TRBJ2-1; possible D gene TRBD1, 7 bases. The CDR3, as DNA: TGTGCCAGCAGCCCAGGTGGAGGGGGCGATGAGCAGTTCTTC. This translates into CASSPGGGGDEQFF.